These T cell receptor beta chains were read from a single sample in a study of OX40 agonist ivuxolimab in advanced cancers. Assay used: immunoSEQ multiplex PCR; TCRdb lists only in-frame clones, some missing. The sample lists roughly 44,000 clones, 75% to 90% occurring once. This specimen was CD4+ or CD8+ T cells sorted from blood, taken in a trial of the OX40 agonist ivuxolimab. The receptors were sampled from an adult with an advanced solid tumor such as melanoma, head and neck, liver or kidney cancer. The CDR3 runs from the conserved cysteine through the conserved F or W. The D gene is left open where the match is weak. Expanded clones get a size class; other rows say once, few or many, or leave the size out.

clone_size cdr3_length j_call v_call d_call cdr3_nt cdr3_aa
NA 14 TRBJ1-2 TRBV29-1 TRBD1 TGCAGCGTTTCCCGGGACAGCAATAACTATGGCTACACCTTC CSVSRDSNNYGYTF
NA 14 TRBJ1-4 TRBV7-8 NA TGTGCCAGCAGCTTAAGGAGGACTAATGAAAAACTGTTTTTT CASSLRRTNEKLFF
once 12 TRBJ1-1 TRBV30 NA TGTGCCTGGAGTAACCAGCCCAGGGGAGCTTTCTTT CAWSNQPRGAFF
NA 12 TRBJ1-1 TRBV7-9 NA TGTGCCAGCAGCTCGGACAGTCTCAAAGCTTTCTTT CASSSDSLKAFF
NA 14 TRBJ2-2 TRBV25-1 NA TGTGCCAGCAGTCCACAGGCGAACACCGGGGAGCTGTTTTTT CASSPQANTGELFF
NA 14 TRBJ1-1 TRBV5-1 NA TGCGCCAGCAGCTTAGGTCCAATGAACACTGAAGCTTTCTTT CASSLGPMNTEAFF
NA 13 TRBJ1-1 TRBV5-1 NA TGCGCCAGCAGCTTGGTCTCGAACACTGAAGCTTTCTTT CASSLVSNTEAFF
NA 11 TRBJ2-1 TRBV20-1 NA TGCAGTGCTCCCCGACGCAATGAGCAGTTCTTC CSAPRRNEQFF
NA 13 TRBJ1-1 TRBV7-2 NA TGTGCCAGCAGCTTAAATAGGCTCCAGGGGGCTTTCTTT CASSLNRLQGAFF
NA 14 TRBJ2-7 TRBV27 TRBD2 TGTGCCAGCACGGGAGGCGCAGGCCCCTACGAGCAGTACTTC CASTGGAGPYEQYF
NA 13 TRBJ1-1 TRBV6-6 NA TGTGCCAGCAGTTACGTGGCAGGGGATGAAGCTTTCTTT CASSYVAGDEAFF
NA 11 TRBJ1-1 TRBV20-1 NA TGCAGTGCTAGAGGAAGAACTGAAGCTTTCTTT CSARGRTEAFF
NA 16 TRBJ2-3 TRBV30 TRBD2 TGTGCCTGGAGTGTAGGACTAGCGGGAGACACAGATACGCAGTATTTT CAWSVGLAGDTDTQYF
NA 15 TRBJ1-4 TRBV7-2 NA TGTGCCAGCAGCACAAGTGGGGGAACTAATGAAAAACTGTTTTTT CASSTSGGTNEKLFF
NA 16 TRBJ2-3 TRBV2 TRBD2 TGTGCCAGCAGTGTTAGACTAGCGGGTAGCACAGATACGCAGTATTTT CASSVRLAGSTDTQYF
once 16 TRBJ2-7 TRBV5-1 NA TGCGCCAGCAGCTTGGCCGTGGGAGGCTCCTCCTACGAGCAGTACTTC CASSLAVGGSSYEQYF
NA 16 TRBJ1-1 TRBV27 NA TGTGCCAGCAGTTTAGGGGGGCAGGGGCTTAACACTGAAGCTTTCTTT CASSLGGQGLNTEAFF
once 17 TRBJ2-7 TRBV30 TRBD2 TGTGCCTGGAGTTTCGGACTAGCGGGAGGTCTCTCCTACGAGCAGTACTTC CAWSFGLAGGLSYEQYF
NA 17 TRBJ2-1 TRBV7-9 TRBD2 TGTGCCAGCAGCCCCCCCGGACTAGCGGACTCCTACAATGAGCAGTTCTTC CASSPPGLADSYNEQFF
large 12 TRBJ2-5 TRBV2 NA TGTGCCAGCAGTGGGGAGAAAGAGACCCAGTACTTC CASSGEKETQYF
NA 16 TRBJ2-1 TRBV7-9 NA TGTGCCAGCAGCCCGGCCCGTTCATTCGGGCGCGGTGAGCAGTTCTTC CASSPARSFGRGEQFF
once 11 TRBJ2-3 TRBV20-1 NA TGCAGTGCCATTACGGTAGATACGCAGTATTTT CSAITVDTQYF
few 15 TRBJ2-7 TRBV7-9 NA TGTGCCAGCAGCTCCGGGACTCCAAGCTCCTACGAGCAGTACTTC CASSSGTPSSYEQYF